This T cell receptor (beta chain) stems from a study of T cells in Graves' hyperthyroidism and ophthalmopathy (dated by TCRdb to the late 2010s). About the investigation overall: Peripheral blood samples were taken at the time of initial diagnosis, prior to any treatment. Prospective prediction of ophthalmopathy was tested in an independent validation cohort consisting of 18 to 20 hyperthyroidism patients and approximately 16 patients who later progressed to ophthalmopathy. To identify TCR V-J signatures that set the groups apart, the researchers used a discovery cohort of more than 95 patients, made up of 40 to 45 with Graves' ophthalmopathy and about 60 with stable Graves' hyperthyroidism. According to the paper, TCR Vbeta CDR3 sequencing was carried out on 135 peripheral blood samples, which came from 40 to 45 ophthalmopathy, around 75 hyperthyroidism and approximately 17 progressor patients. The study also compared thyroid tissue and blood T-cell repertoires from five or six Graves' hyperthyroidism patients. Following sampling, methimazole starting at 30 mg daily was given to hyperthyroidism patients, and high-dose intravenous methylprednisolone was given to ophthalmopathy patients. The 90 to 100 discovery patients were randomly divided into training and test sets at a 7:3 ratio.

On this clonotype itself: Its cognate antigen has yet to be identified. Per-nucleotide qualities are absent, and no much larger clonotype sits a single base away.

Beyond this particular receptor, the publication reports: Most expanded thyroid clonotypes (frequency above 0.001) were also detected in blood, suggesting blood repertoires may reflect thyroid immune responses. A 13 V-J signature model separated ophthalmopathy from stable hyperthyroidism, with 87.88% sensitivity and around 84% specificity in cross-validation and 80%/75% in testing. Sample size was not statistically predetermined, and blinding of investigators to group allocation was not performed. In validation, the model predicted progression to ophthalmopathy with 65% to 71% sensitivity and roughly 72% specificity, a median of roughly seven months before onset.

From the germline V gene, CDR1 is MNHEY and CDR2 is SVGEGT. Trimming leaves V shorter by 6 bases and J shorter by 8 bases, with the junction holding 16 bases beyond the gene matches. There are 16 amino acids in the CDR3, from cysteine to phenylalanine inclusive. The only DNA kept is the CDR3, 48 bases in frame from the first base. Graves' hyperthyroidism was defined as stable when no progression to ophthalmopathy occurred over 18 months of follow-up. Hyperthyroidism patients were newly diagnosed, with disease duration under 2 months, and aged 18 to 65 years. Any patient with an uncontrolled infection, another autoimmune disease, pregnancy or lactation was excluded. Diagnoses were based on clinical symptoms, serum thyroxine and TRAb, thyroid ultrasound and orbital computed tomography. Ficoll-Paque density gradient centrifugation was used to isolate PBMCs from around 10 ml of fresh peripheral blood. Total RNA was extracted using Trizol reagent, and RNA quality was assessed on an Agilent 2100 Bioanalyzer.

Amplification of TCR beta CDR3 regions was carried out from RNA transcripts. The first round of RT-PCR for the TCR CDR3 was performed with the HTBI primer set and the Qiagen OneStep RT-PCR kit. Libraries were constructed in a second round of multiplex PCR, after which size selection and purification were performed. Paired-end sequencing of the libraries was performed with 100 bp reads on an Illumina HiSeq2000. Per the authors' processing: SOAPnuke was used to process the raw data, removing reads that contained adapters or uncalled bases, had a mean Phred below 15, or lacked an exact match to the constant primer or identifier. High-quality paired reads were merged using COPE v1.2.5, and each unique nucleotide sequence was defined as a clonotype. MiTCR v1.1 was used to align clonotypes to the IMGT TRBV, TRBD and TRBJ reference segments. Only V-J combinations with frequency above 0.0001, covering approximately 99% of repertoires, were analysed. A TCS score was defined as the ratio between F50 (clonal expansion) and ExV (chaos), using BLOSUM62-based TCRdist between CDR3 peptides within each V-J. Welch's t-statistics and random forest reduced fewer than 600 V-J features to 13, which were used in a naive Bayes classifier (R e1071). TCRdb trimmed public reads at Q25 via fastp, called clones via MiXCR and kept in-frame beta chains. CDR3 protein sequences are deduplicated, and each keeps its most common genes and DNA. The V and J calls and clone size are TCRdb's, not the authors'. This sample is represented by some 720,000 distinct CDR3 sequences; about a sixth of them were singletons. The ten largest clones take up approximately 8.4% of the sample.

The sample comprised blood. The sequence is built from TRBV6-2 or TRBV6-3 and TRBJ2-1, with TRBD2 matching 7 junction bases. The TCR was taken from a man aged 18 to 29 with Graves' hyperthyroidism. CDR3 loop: CASSLEGSGWNHEQFF. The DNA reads TGTGCCAGCAGCCTGGAGGGTAGCGGGTGGAACCATGAGCAGTTCTTC.